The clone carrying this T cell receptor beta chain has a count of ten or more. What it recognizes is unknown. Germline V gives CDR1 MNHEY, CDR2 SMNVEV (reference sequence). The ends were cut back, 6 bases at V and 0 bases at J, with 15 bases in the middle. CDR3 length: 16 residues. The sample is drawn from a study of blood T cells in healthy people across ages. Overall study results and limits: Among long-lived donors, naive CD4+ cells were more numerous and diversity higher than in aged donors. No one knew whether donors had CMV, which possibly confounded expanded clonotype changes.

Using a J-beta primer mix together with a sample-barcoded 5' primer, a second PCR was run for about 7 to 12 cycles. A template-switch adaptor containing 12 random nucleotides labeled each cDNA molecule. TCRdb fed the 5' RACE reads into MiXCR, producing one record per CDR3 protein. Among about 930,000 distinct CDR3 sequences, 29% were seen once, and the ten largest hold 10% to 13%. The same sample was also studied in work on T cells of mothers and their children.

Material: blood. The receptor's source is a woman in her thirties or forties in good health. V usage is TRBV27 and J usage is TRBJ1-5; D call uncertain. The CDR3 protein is CASSLGGSHSNQPQHF. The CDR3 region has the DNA TGTGCCAGCAGCCTCGGCGGATCCCATAGCAATCAGCCCCAGCATTTT.